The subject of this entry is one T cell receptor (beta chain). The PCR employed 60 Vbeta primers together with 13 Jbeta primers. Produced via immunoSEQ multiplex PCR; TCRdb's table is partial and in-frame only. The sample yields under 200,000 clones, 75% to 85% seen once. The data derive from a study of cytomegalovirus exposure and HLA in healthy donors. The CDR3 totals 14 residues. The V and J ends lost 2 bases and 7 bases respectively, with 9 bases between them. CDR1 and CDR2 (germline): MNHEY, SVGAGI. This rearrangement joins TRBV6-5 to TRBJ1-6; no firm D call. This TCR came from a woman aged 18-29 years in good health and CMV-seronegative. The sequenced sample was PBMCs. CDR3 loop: CASSYPSPNSPLHF. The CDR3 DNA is TGTGCCAGCAGTTACCCTTCTCCGAATTCACCCCTCCACTTT.